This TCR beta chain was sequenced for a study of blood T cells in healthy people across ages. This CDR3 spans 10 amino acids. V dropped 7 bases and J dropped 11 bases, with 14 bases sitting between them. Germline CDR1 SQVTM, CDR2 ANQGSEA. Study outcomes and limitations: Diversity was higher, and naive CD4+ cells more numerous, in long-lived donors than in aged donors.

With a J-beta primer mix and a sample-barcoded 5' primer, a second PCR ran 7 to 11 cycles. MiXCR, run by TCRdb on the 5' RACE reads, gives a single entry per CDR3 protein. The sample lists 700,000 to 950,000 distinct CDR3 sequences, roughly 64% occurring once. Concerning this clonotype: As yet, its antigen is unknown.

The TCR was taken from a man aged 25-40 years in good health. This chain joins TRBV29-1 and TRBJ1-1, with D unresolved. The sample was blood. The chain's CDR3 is CSGLTNVAFF. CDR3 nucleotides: TGCAGCGGGCTAACAAACGTGGCTTTCTTT.